The 12 T cell receptor beta chains below come from one sample, sequenced in a study of blood T cell repertoires in COVID-19. Only in-frame clones appear in the TCRdb table, and some are missing; sequencing was by immunoSEQ multiplex PCR. The sample has 140,000 to 150,000 clones, 84% seen once. Specimen: peripheral blood. These receptors were obtained from a human donor in a cohort sampled during active COVID-19.

This clone was detected once. The chain carries TRBV30 and TRBJ1-1; 7 bases align to TRBD1. The CDR3 is 15 amino acids. J lost 1 base, V lost 3 bases, and 8 bases had no gene match. In germline, CDR1 is GTSNPN, CDR2 SVGIG (reference sequence). CDR3 sequence reads: CAWRVPGQQNTEAFF. CDR3 in DNA: TGTGCCTGGAGGGTTCCGGGACAGCAGAACACTGAAGCTTTCTTT.

The chain carries TRBV11-2 and TRBJ2-7; TRBD2 matches at 8 bases. V shed 5 bases and J 7 bases; nucleotides not matched to a gene: 16. This CDR3 contains 16 residues. Per the germline V gene, CDR1 is SGHAT and CDR2 is FQNNGV. Here the CDR3 reads CASSPGGDRRPLEQYF. The DNA for the CDR3 is TGTGCCAGCAGCCCGGGGGGGGACCGCCGCCCCCTGGAGCAGTACTTC.

The chain links TRBV2 to TRBJ2-3, with 13 bases fitting TRBD2. Germline V gene lookup returns CDR1 SNHLY and CDR2 FYNNEI. V shed 3 bases, J shed 3 bases, and the junction held 3 bases outside the gene matches. The CDR3 has 16 amino acids. The CDR3 coding sequence is TGTGCCAGCAGTGAGGGACTAGCGGGATTAACAGATACGCAGTATTTT. Its protein is CASSEGLAGLTDTQYF. Based on the CDR3 plus reference TRBV2 and TRBJ2-3, the full variable domain is EPEVTQTPSHQVTQMGQEVILRCVPISNHLYFYWYRQILGQKVEFLVSFYNNEISEKSEIFDDQFSVERPDGSNFTLKIRSTKLEDSAMYFCASSEGLAGLTDTQYFGPGTRLTVL.

The rearrangement links TRBV6-1 to TRBJ1-5, with D possibly matching TRBD1 (5 bases). V was cut by 3 bases and J by 0 bases, with 15 bases left in between. Per germline, CDR1 MNHNS and CDR2 SASEGT. This CDR3 has 17 amino acids. For the CDR3, the DNA is TGTGCCAGCAGTGAGAGACAGCCTGCTTATAGCAATCAGCCCCAGCATTTT. It yields the protein CASSERQPAYSNQPQHF.

This clone came up a few times. This chain links TRBV7-9 with TRBJ1-2, with 7 nucleotides matching TRBD1. The CDR3 contains 15 residues. Trimming at V came to 4 bases and at J to 4 bases, leaving 9 bases not matched to a gene. Germline-derived CDR1 and CDR2 are SEHNR and FQNEAQ (reference sequence). The CDR3 sequence is CASSSTTGQLYGYTF. Here the CDR3 DNA reads TGTGCCAGCAGCTCAACTACGGGACAGCTCTATGGCTACACCTTC.

The gene calls are TRBV11-3 and TRBJ2-1, with TRBD2 identical over 7 bases. Germline CDR1 reads SGHNT; CDR2 reads YENEEA. This CDR3 region has 14 residues. J lost 10 bases, V lost 0 bases, and 6 bases had no gene match. As DNA, the CDR3 is TGTGCCAGCAGCTTAGACGGGGGAGGGCAGGAGCAGTTCTTC. This gives the protein CASSLDGGGQEQFF.

V and J are TRBV5-4 and TRBJ1-1; 11 nucleotides match TRBD1. V was pared by 2 bases and J by 0 bases, with 3 bases of the junction left unmatched. The CDR3 loop spans 16 amino acids. CDR1 and CDR2 from the germline V gene are SGHNT and YYREEE (reference sequence). CDR3 loop: CASSFGTGGMNTEAFF. The CDR3 nucleotides are TGTGCCAGCAGCTTTGGGACAGGGGGTATGAACACTGAAGCTTTCTTT.

In nucleotides, the CDR3 is TGTGCCAGCAGCCCCCGGGACAGAGATTTCTACGAGCAGTACTTC. It codes for CASSPRDRDFYEQYF. This chain uses TRBV13 with TRBJ2-7; 7 bases align to TRBD1. J gave up 3 bases and V 5 bases, and 10 bases lay outside the gene matches. In germline, CDR1 is PRHDT, CDR2 FYEKMQ (reference sequence). The CDR3 sequence is 15 residues long.

The V gene is TRBV19, the J gene TRBJ1-4; TRBD1 matches 11 bases. Germline V gene lookup returns CDR1 LNHDA and CDR2 SQIVND (reference sequence). This CDR3 has 15 amino acids. Trimming at V came to 7 bases and at J to 8 bases, leaving 9 bases not matched to a gene. CDR3 residues: CASTARRTGGEKLFF. The CDR3 bases are TGTGCCAGTACCGCTAGGAGGACAGGGGGCGAAAAACTGTTTTTT.

The V gene is TRBV10-3, the J gene TRBJ2-3; a possible D gene is TRBD2 (6 bases). CDR3 length: 13 residues. From germline, CDR1 is ENHRY and CDR2 SYGVKD. Trimming removed 5 bases from V and 3 bases from J, with 9 bases in between. This chain's CDR3 is CAISRDFTDTQYF. The CDR3 nucleotides read TGTGCCATCAGTAGGGACTTTACAGATACGCAGTATTTT.

The chain recombines TRBV7-8 with TRBJ2-1; D unresolved. The CDR3 covers 17 residues. Per the germline V gene, CDR1 is SGHVS and CDR2 is FQNEAQ. V lost 0 bases and J lost 2, with 14 bases in between. The CDR3 coding sequence is TGTGCCAGCAGCTTAGCCGCTACACTAACAACCTACAATGAGCAGTTCTTC. Translated: CASSLAATLTTYNEQFF.

Here the CDR3 reads CASSIRQGARETQYF. For the CDR3, the DNA is TGTGCCAGCAGCATAAGACAGGGGGCGCGGGAGACCCAGTACTTC. This chain joins TRBV5-6 and TRBJ2-5, with TRBD1 matching 10 bases. The CDR3 loop spans 15 amino acids. Germline lookup yields CDR1 SGHDT and CDR2 YYEEEE. The V and J ends lost 4 bases and 5 bases, in that order; junction bases with no gene match: 8.